The 27 T cell receptor beta chains presented below share a single source sample, sequenced in a study of T-cell memory formation after mild COVID-19. TCRdb re-called the 5' RACE reads through MiXCR, storing one row per CDR3 protein. The data hold around 370,000 distinct CDR3 sequences, with 21% observed a single time. The sequenced material came from PBMCs or a T cell subset sorted from them (not recorded which). Every receptor here comes from an adult woman who had mild COVID-19 (a few samples of this study predate the infection). Cell type and time point are not known.

The V gene is TRBV20-1, the J gene TRBJ2-1, with 8 bases fitting TRBD2. The CDR3 length is 13 residues. The germline V gene encodes CDR1 DFQATT and CDR2 SNEGSKA (reference sequence). V lost 6 bases to trimming and J lost 7 bases; unmatched junction nucleotides: 8. The CDR3 reads CSALGRAGNEQFF. The CDR3 region has the DNA TGCAGTGCCCTCGGGAGGGCCGGGAATGAGCAGTTCTTC.

V and J are TRBV5-6 and TRBJ2-5; D is perhaps TRBD1 or TRBD2 (5 bases each). Trimming took off 4 bases at V and 4 bases at J, with 11 bases between the two ends. Germline lookup yields CDR1 SGHDT and CDR2 YYEEEE. The CDR3 length is 13 residues. The CDR3 sequence: CASSRDSGETQYF. The CDR3 nucleotides are TGTGCCAGCAGCCGCGACAGCGGAGAGACCCAGTACTTC. Using reference TRBV5-6 and TRBJ2-5 for the parts outside the CDR3, the full variable domain is DAGVTQSPTHLIKTRGQQVTLRCSPKSGHDTVSWYQQALGQGPQFIFQYYEEEERQRGNFPDRFSGHQFPNYSSELNVNALLLGDSALYLCASSRDSGETQYFGPGTRLLVL.

This clonotype occurred many times. The rearrangement joins TRBV7-2 to TRBJ2-4; D gene ambiguous. V was trimmed by 11 bases and J by 9 bases, leaving 11 bases between them. Germline CDR1 and CDR2: SGHTA and FQGNSA. CDR3 length: 10 residues. For the CDR3, the DNA is TGTGCCGACGTGTGGGGCATTCAGTACTTC. It yields the protein CADVWGIQYF.

The rearrangement links TRBV3-1 to TRBJ1-2; weak D call: TRBD1 (5 bases). Germline assignment: CDR1 LGHDT and CDR2 YNNKEL (reference sequence). Deletions cut 3 bases from V and 4 bases from J, with 18 bases between. The CDR3 has 16 amino acids. CDR3 amino acids: CASSHSVLGTTYGYTF. The CDR3 DNA reads as TGTGCCAGCAGCCATTCCGTGCTAGGGACCACCTATGGCTACACCTTC. The variable domain in full, completed from reference TRBV3-1 and TRBJ1-2, reads DTAVSQTPKYLVTQMGNDKSIKCEQNLGHDTMYWYKQDSKKFLKIMFSYNNKELIINETVPNRFSPKSPDKAHLNLHINSLELGDSAVYFCASSHSVLGTTYGYTFGSGTRLTVV.

Only a few counts were recorded for this clonotype. The chain couples TRBV11-1 to TRBJ1-1; maybe TRBD1 (6 bases). V dropped 2 bases and J dropped 8 bases, with 6 bases sitting between them. The CDR3 covers 11 residues. CDR1 is SGHAT and CDR2 is FQDESV in the germline V gene (reference sequence). CDR3 DNA: TGTGCCAGCAGCTTACAGGGGGAAGCTTTCTTT. This gives the protein CASSLQGEAFF.

This sequence joins TRBV5-1 and TRBJ2-1, with TRBD1 matching over 9 bases. This CDR3 comprises 14 residues. Germline loops: CDR1 SGHRS, CDR2 YFSETQ. V shed 7 bases, J shed 8 bases, and the junction held 10 bases outside the gene matches. The CDR3 protein is CASLDRGEGDEQFF. CDR3 nucleotide sequence: TGCGCCAGCCTGGACAGGGGAGAGGGGGATGAGCAGTTCTTC.

In this sample, this clonotype turned up a few times. The rearrangement uses TRBV7-9 and TRBJ2-3; 9 bases are shared with TRBD1. Germline CDR1 SEHNR, CDR2 FQNEAQ (reference sequence). This CDR3 is built from 15 residues. Germline trimming cut 4 bases from V and 4 bases from J; bases unmatched to any gene: 6. CDR3 loop: CASSSGTGIPDTQYF. CDR3 in DNA: TGTGCCAGCAGCTCCGGGACAGGGATTCCAGATACGCAGTATTTT. Combining the CDR3 with reference TRBV7-9 and TRBJ2-3 gives the whole variable domain DTGVSQNPRHKITKRGQNVTFRCDPISEHNRLYWYRQTLGQGPEFLTYFQNEAQLEKSRLLSDRFSAERPKGSFSTLEIQRTEQGDSAMYLCASSSGTGIPDTQYFGPGTRLTVL.

This clonotype was found a few times. The gene calls are TRBV6-5 and TRBJ1-2; tentative D call: TRBD1 (6 bases). Trimming pared 2 bases from V and 7 bases from J, leaving 11 bases between. The CDR3 is 13 amino acids. Germline V gives CDR1 MNHEY, CDR2 SVGAGI. CDR3 loop: CASSYAGARGYTF. The CDR3 DNA reads as TGTGCCAGCAGTTACGCGGGGGCGCGTGGCTACACCTTC.

J is TRBJ1-1 and V is TRBV30; the D gene is possibly TRBD1 (5 bases). The CDR3 totals 14 residues. V was shortened by 4 bases and J by 0 bases, with 12 bases between the two germline ends. Per germline, CDR1 GTSNPN and CDR2 SVGIG (reference sequence). The CDR3: CAWTRQNMNTEAFF. As DNA, the CDR3 is TGTGCCTGGACTCGACAGAACATGAACACTGAAGCTTTCTTT.

This clonotype was observed once. Here the CDR3 DNA reads TGTGCCAGCAGCTTAAAAGGGGCGCACACCGGGGAGCTGTTTTTT. Protein sequence: CASSLKGAHTGELFF. The chain links TRBV13 to TRBJ2-2; weak D call: TRBD1 (5 bases). The germline CDR1 and CDR2 sequences are PRHDT and FYEKMQ (reference sequence). The CDR3 has 15 residues. V shed 2 bases and J shed 3 bases, with 10 bases lying between them.

The gene calls are TRBV12-3 or TRBV12-4 and TRBJ2-7, with unresolved D. The V end lost 10 bases, the J end lost 1 base, and 14 bases lay between the germline ends. CDR3 length equals 13 residues. This chain's CDR3 is CATRGDGSYEQYF. The DNA of the CDR3 is TGTGCCACCCGCGGTGACGGTTCCTACGAGCAGTACTTC.

This clonotype was picked up many times. The J gene is TRBJ2-2, the V gene TRBV6-1; D unclear. V was trimmed by 4 bases and J by 1 base, leaving 7 bases between them. The CDR3 runs 14 residues. Germline values: CDR1 MNHNS, CDR2 SASEGT. This CDR3 is CASSGEVNTGELFF. CDR3 bases: TGTGCCAGCAGTGGGGAAGTGAACACCGGGGAGCTGTTTTTT.

This chain links TRBV7-2 with TRBJ2-5, with D perhaps TRBD1 or TRBD2 (5 bases each). Trimming cost V 0 bases and J 5 bases, with 10 bases left between them. CDR3 size: 14 residues. The germline CDR1 and CDR2 sequences are SGHTA and FQGNSA. The DNA for the CDR3 is TGTGCCAGCAGCTTAGCCGGGGCCTTGGAGACCCAGTACTTC. Its protein product is CASSLAGALETQYF.

The genes are TRBV7-8 and TRBJ2-7; D not certain. The germline V gene encodes CDR1 SGHVS and CDR2 FQNEAQ. The CDR3 totals 16 residues. The ends were cut back, 2 bases at V and 2 bases at J, with 16 bases in the middle. CDR3: CASSLFVELSPYEQYF. As DNA, the CDR3 is TGTGCCAGCAGCTTATTCGTAGAGTTATCGCCCTACGAGCAGTACTTC. The complete variable domain, with remaining parts taken from reference TRBV7-8 and TRBJ2-7, reads GAGVSQSPRYKVAKRGQDVALRCDPISGHVSLFWYQQALGQGPEFLTYFQNEAQLDKSGLPSDRFFAERPEGSVSTLKIQRTQQEDSAVYLCASSLFVELSPYEQYFGPGTRLTVT.

This clonotype was observed a handful of times. The genes are TRBV7-9 and TRBJ2-3; 14 bases agree with TRBD2. There are 16 residues in the CDR3. V trimming: 5 bases; J trimming: 4 bases; junction bases outside the gene matches: 5. Germline CDR1 SEHNR, CDR2 FQNEAQ (reference sequence). CDR3 DNA sequence: TGTGCCAGCAGCCAAGGGACTAGCGGGAGCGCAGATACGCAGTATTTT. Residues: CASSQGTSGSADTQYF.

In its sample, this clonotype was seen many times. The CDR3 protein is CASKTSGRADEQFF. CDR3 coding DNA: TGTGCCAGCAAAACTAGCGGGAGGGCCGATGAGCAGTTCTTC. The chain has TRBV27 and TRBJ2-1; 13 nucleotides align to TRBD2. In germline, CDR1 is MNHEY, CDR2 SMNVEV (reference sequence). This CDR3 region has 14 residues. V lost 7 bases to trimming and J lost 8 bases; unmatched junction nucleotides: 5.

The chain has TRBV15 and TRBJ1-4; 7 positions match TRBD1. Germline CDR1 is LNHNV and CDR2 is YYDKDF (reference sequence). The CDR3 loop spans 15 amino acids. V gave up 0 bases and J gave up 6 bases; unmatched junction bases: 4. This chain's CDR3 is CATSRDGTEYEKLFF. As DNA, the CDR3 is TGTGCCACCAGCAGAGATGGGACAGAGTATGAAAAACTGTTTTTT.

This clonotype occurred a few times. The chain links TRBV25-1 to TRBJ1-5; D is ambiguous. Looked up from germline, CDR1 is MGHDK and CDR2 is SYGVNS. Trimming removed 3 bases from V and 0 bases from J, with 18 bases in between. The CDR3 has 18 residues. The CDR3 DNA is TGTGCCAGCAGTGAGATCCCCCGGGCCCCATTTAGCAATCAGCCCCAGCATTTT. Amino acid sequence: CASSEIPRAPFSNQPQHF.

The V call is TRBV11-3, the J call TRBJ1-1; D possibly corresponds to TRBD1 (6 bases). CDR3 length: 17 amino acids. Per germline, CDR1 SGHNT and CDR2 YENEEA. V gave up 4 bases and J gave up 1 base, with 19 bases separating them. The CDR3: CASSSEWGGRENTEAFF. The DNA of the CDR3 is TGTGCCAGCAGCTCCGAGTGGGGGGGCAGGGAGAACACTGAAGCTTTCTTT. Full variable domain (remainder filled in from reference TRBV11-3 and TRBJ1-1): EAGVVQSPRYKIIEKKQPVAFWCNPISGHNTLYWYLQNLGQGPELLIRYENEEAVDDSQLPKDRFSAERLKGVDSTLKIQPAELGDSAVYLCASSSEWGGRENTEAFFGQGTRLTVV.

V gene TRBV10-2 combines with J gene TRBJ2-5; 13 bases fit TRBD2. The CDR3 sequence is 15 residues long. Germline V lookup: CDR1 WSHSY, CDR2 SAAADI. V shed 6 bases, J shed 3 bases, and the junction held 4 bases outside the gene matches. The CDR3 is CASRSGTSGKETQYF. The CDR3 DNA is TGCGCCAGCAGGTCCGGGACTAGCGGGAAAGAGACCCAGTACTTC.

The chain is built from TRBV12-3 or TRBV12-4 and TRBJ1-5, with 7 bases lining up with TRBD1. The ends lost 6 bases at V and 4 bases at J; junction bases unmatched: 3. This CDR3 is built from 13 residues. The CDR3 loop is CASSGQENQPQHF. The CDR3 nucleotides read TGTGCCAGCAGCGGACAGGAAAATCAGCCCCAGCATTTT.

The chain employs TRBV6-1 and TRBJ1-2, with 7 bases fitting TRBD1. From germline, CDR1 is MNHNS and CDR2 SASEGT. V trimming: 7 bases; J trimming: 8 bases; junction bases outside the gene matches: 7. CDR3 length: 12 residues. The CDR3 here is CASTPSRGGYTF. CDR3 nucleotides: TGTGCCAGCACCCCTAGCAGGGGGGGCTACACCTTC.

To note about this clonotype: A much larger clone differs by one base, so this may be a read error. This likely comes from a read error, as the CDR3 has no conserved phenylalanine or tryptophan at its end. This chain connects TRBV6-5 to TRBJ1-2; TRBD1 is a possible D gene (5 bases). From germline, CDR1 is MNHEY and CDR2 SVGAGI. Trimming shortened V by 6 bases and J by 8 bases, and 16 bases separated the two germline ends. CDR3 length equals 13 residues. The CDR3 loop reads CASRTPGGKGYTL. The CDR3 DNA follows: TGTGCCAGCAGAACACCCGGGGGGAAAGGCTACACCTTA.

This chain uses TRBV29-1 with TRBJ2-1; 9 nucleotides match TRBD1. This CDR3 spans 15 amino acids. The germline gives CDR1 SQVTM, CDR2 ANQGSEA. V lost 0 bases and J lost 8; bases outside the gene matches: 8. The CDR3 loop is CSVEDMGQGTYEQFF. DNA of the CDR3: TGCAGCGTTGAAGACATGGGACAGGGTACTTATGAGCAGTTCTTC.

This clonotype appeared a few times. The V and J genes are TRBV7-8 and TRBJ2-1, with 7 bases fitting TRBD2. Germline CDR1 and CDR2: SGHVS and FQNEAQ. V was clipped by 1 base and J by 4 bases; unmatched bases: 4. The CDR3 extends over 15 amino acids. The CDR3 here is CASSLVWGGYNEQFF. For the CDR3, the DNA is TGTGCCAGCAGCTTAGTCTGGGGGGGATACAATGAGCAGTTCTTC.

This sequence joins TRBV3-1 and TRBJ1-4; TRBD1 is a possible D gene (6 bases). Trimming stripped 1 base from V and 10 bases from J, with 16 bases between. CDR1 and CDR2 (germline): LGHDT, YNNKEL (reference sequence). The CDR3 contains 15 residues. The CDR3 DNA sequence: TGTGCCAGCAGCCAAGGTGGACAACAGGGTGGAAAACTGTTTTTT. Translation gives CASSQGGQQGGKLFF.

This clonotype was counted between two and nine times. V gene TRBV18 combines with J gene TRBJ2-7; 9 nucleotides align to TRBD1. The CDR3 consists of 16 residues. Germline CDR1 and CDR2: KGHSH and LQKENI. The junction had 10 bases not matched to a gene; V was cut back by 3 bases and J by 4 bases. The chain's CDR3 is CASSPKPGQGPYEQYF. The CDR3 DNA follows: TGTGCCAGCTCACCTAAACCGGGACAGGGTCCTTACGAGCAGTACTTC.